Each of the 20 T cell receptor beta chains below was sequenced from the same sample in a study of cytomegalovirus exposure and HLA in healthy donors. PCR amplification relied on 60 Vbeta primers (plus 13 Jbeta primers). Sequencing used immunoSEQ multiplex PCR; TCRdb keeps in-frame clones, though not all of them. The table records over 75,000 clones, roughly four fifths of them present only once. Sequencing input: PBMCs. The source is a man under 40 in good health and CMV-seropositive.

The J gene is TRBJ2-1, the V gene TRBV5-1; tentatively, D is TRBD1 (5 bases). Germline V gene sequence: CDR1 SGHRS, CDR2 YFSETQ. Trimming pared 0 bases from V and 5 bases from J, leaving 12 bases between. The CDR3 length is 15 residues. CDR3 amino acids: CASSLAPQGDNEQFF. CDR3 sequence (DNA): TGCGCCAGCAGCTTGGCCCCTCAGGGTGACAATGAGCAGTTCTTC.

This chain joins TRBV7-9 and TRBJ2-3; no reliable D call. The CDR3 has 10 amino acids. Trimming cost V 5 bases and J 5 bases, with 2 bases left between them. Germline CDR1 is SEHNR and CDR2 is FQNEAQ (reference sequence). In DNA, the CDR3 is TGTGCCAGCAGCCGAGATACGCAGTATTTT. Amino acids: CASSRDTQYF.

The chain couples TRBV7-2 to TRBJ2-1; no firm D call. Germline V gene data show CDR1 as SGHTA and CDR2 as FQGNSA. Trimming took 5 bases from V and 0 from J, leaving 14 bases between them. This CDR3 region has 16 residues. In DNA, the CDR3 is TGTGCCAGCAGCCCCATCAGTTTTGTCTCCTACAATGAGCAGTTCTTC. This gives the protein CASSPISFVSYNEQFF. Full variable domain (remainder filled in from reference TRBV7-2 and TRBJ2-1): GAGVSQSPSNKVTEKGKDVELRCDPISGHTALYWYRQSLGQGLEFLIYFQGNSAPDKSGLPSDRFSAERTGGSVSTLTIQRTQQEDSAVYLCASSPISFVSYNEQFFGPGTRLTVL.

There are a few counts of this clone. V is TRBV7-2 and J is TRBJ2-1; 12 bases agree with TRBD1. This CDR3 has 17 amino acids. The germline CDR1 and CDR2 sequences are SGHTA and FQGNSA. Trimming cost V 5 bases and J 8 bases; bases outside gene matches: 13. In DNA form, the CDR3 reads TGTGCCAGCAGCGATACCGGGACAGGGGGCGCGGGAGATGAGCAGTTCTTC. The encoded protein is CASSDTGTGGAGDEQFF.

The gene calls are TRBV7-7 and TRBJ1-2; D perhaps matches TRBD1 (6 bases). With 3 bases removed from V and 8 bases from J, the gap between germline ends came to 25 bases. The germline CDR1 and CDR2 sequences are SSHAT and FNYEAQ (reference sequence). This CDR3 contains 17 residues. The CDR3 loop reads CASSLGQFIQGHKGYTF. In nucleotides, the CDR3 is TGTGCCAGCAGCTTGGGGCAATTTATACAGGGTCATAAGGGCTACACCTTC. Full variable domain (outside the CDR3, taken from reference TRBV7-7 and TRBJ1-2): GAGVSQSPRYKVTKRGQDVTLRCDPISSHATLYWYQQALGQGPEFLTYFNYEAQPDKSGLPSDRFSAERPEGSISTLTIQRTEQRDSAMYRCASSLGQFIQGHKGYTFGSGTRLTVV.

This rearrangement joins TRBV18 to TRBJ2-7; TRBD2 aligns across 10 bases. This CDR3 is 15 amino acids long. Germline V gives CDR1 KGHSH, CDR2 LQKENI. The ends lost 5 bases at V and 0 bases at J; junction bases unmatched: 4. The DNA for the CDR3 is TGTGCCAGCTCAGTCGGGACTAGCGACTCCTACGAGCAGTACTTC. It is translated as CASSVGTSDSYEQYF.

V gene TRBV9 combines with J gene TRBJ2-1; a weak D match, TRBD2 (5 bases). CDR3 length equals 13 residues. The germline CDR1 and CDR2 sequences are SGDLS and YYNGEE. V dropped 4 bases and J dropped 7 bases, with 12 bases sitting between them. The CDR3 sequence: CASSLATWNEQFF. The CDR3 bases are TGTGCCAGCAGCCTAGCCACATGGAATGAGCAGTTCTTC.

V gene TRBV28 combines with J gene TRBJ2-7; TRBD1 matches at 9 bases. Trimming cost V 3 bases and J 1 base; bases outside gene matches: 7. Germline CDR1 reads MDHEN; CDR2 reads SYDVKM. The CDR3 loop spans 16 amino acids. The CDR3 DNA reads TGTGCCAGCAGTTTCAGTTTCGGACAGGGGTCCTACGAGCAGTACTTC. Protein sequence: CASSFSFGQGSYEQYF.

The rearrangement uses TRBV7-9 and TRBJ2-5; TRBD2 agrees at 9 bases. Germline lookup yields CDR1 SEHNR and CDR2 FQNEAQ (reference sequence). The junction had 12 bases not matched to a gene; V was cut back by 5 bases and J by 5 bases. The CDR3 loop spans 16 amino acids. The CDR3 coding sequence is TGTGCCAGCAGCAGTAGTGGTCGCGGGAGGGGGGAGACCCAGTACTTC. Translating it yields CASSSSGRGRGETQYF.

The chain employs TRBV11-2 and TRBJ1-6; tentative D call: TRBD1 (6 bases). The V gene's germline CDR1 is SGHAT and CDR2 FQNNGV. Trimming cost V 5 bases and J 7 bases, with 12 bases left between them. CDR3 size: 14 residues. CDR3 sequence: CASSIKTGNSPLHF. CDR3 sequence (DNA): TGTGCCAGCAGCATCAAAACAGGGAATTCACCCCTCCACTTT.

The J gene is TRBJ2-5, the V gene TRBV4-3, with 10 bases fitting TRBD1. The CDR3 is 15 amino acids. CDR1 LGHNA and CDR2 YSLEER come from the germline V gene. V shed 0 bases, J shed 5 bases, and the junction held 3 bases outside the gene matches. CDR3 amino acids: CASSQDGTGDETQYF. DNA of the CDR3: TGCGCCAGCAGCCAAGATGGGACAGGGGATGAGACCCAGTACTTC.

V is TRBV6-6 and J is TRBJ1-5; D unclear. The V and J ends lost 4 bases and 6 bases respectively, with 7 bases between them. CDR3 length: 12 amino acids. Germline lookup yields CDR1 MNHNY and CDR2 SVGAGI (reference sequence). Written as DNA, the CDR3 is TGTGCCAGCAGTTCACTAATTCAGCCCCAGCATTTT. It is translated as CASSSLIQPQHF.

The chain employs TRBV10-2 and TRBJ2-5; a weak D match, TRBD1 (6 bases). Judging by the DNA end, TRBJ2-7 fits better; the J call may be wrong. Per germline, CDR1 WSHSY and CDR2 SAAADI. This CDR3 comprises 16 residues. The CDR3 spells CASRGFAAQGDYEQYF. DNA of the CDR3: TGCGCCAGCAGGGGTTTCGCTGCACAGGGAGACTACGAGCAGTACTTC.

The J gene is TRBJ2-1, the V gene TRBV9; 10 bases fit TRBD2. Trimming at V came to 0 bases and at J to 2 bases, leaving 11 bases not matched to a gene. Germline CDR1 is SGDLS and CDR2 is YYNGEE. The CDR3 runs 19 residues. The CDR3 bases are TGTGCCAGCAGCGTAGTGGGGACTAGCGAGGGAGGGCCCTACAATGAGCAGTTCTTC. It codes for CASSVVGTSEGGPYNEQFF. The entire variable domain, with the rest obtained from reference TRBV9 and TRBJ2-1, is as follows: DSGVTQTPKHLITATGQRVTLRCSPRSGDLSVYWYQQSLDQGLQFLIQYYNGEERAKGNILERFSAQQFPDLHSELNLSSLELGDSALYFCASSVVGTSEGGPYNEQFFGPGTRLTVL.

This clone came up a few times. This chain joins TRBV5-1 and TRBJ1-5; D remains unclear. Looked up from germline, CDR1 is SGHRS and CDR2 is YFSETQ. V lost 0 bases to trimming and J lost 9 bases, with 13 bases between them. The CDR3 sequence is 14 residues long. The CDR3 coding sequence is TGCGCCAGCAGCTTGGCCTTTGGAGCTGGGCCCCAGCATTTT. Amino acid sequence: CASSLAFGAGPQHF.

V and J are TRBV4-1 and TRBJ1-1; perhaps TRBD1 as D (6 bases). The CDR3 has 15 amino acids. Looked up from germline, CDR1 is MGHRA and CDR2 is YSYEKL. V lost 3 bases, J lost 1 base, and 12 bases lay in between. As DNA, the CDR3 is TGCGCCAGCAGCCAGTTACAGGGACAGAACACTGAAGCTTTCTTT. It is translated as CASSQLQGQNTEAFF.

The chain uses TRBV28 and TRBJ1-5; 7 nucleotides agree with TRBD1. Germline CDR1 MDHEN, CDR2 SYDVKM. The CDR3 runs 13 residues. The J segment lost 7 bases and the V segment lost 5 bases, leaving 5 bases of the junction unmatched. CDR3 amino acids: CASSDRAKQPQHF. CDR3 nucleotide sequence: TGTGCCAGCAGTGACAGGGCCAAACAGCCCCAGCATTTT.

The chain recombines TRBV7-8 with TRBJ1-1; D is perhaps TRBD1 (5 bases). V lost 5 bases, J lost 1 base, and 14 bases lay in between. This CDR3 has 15 residues. Germline V gene sequence: CDR1 SGHVS, CDR2 FQNEAQ. The CDR3 sequence: CASSNGRTPNTEAFF. The CDR3 nucleotides read TGTGCCAGCAGCAACGGAAGGACACCGAACACTGAAGCTTTCTTT.

This chain connects TRBV2 to TRBJ1-1; D remains ambiguous. The CDR3 length is 13 residues. V lost 0 bases to trimming and J lost 8 bases, with 10 bases between them. The germline CDR1 and CDR2 sequences are SNHLY and FYNNEI. DNA for the CDR3: TGTGCCAGCAGTGAAGCAGAGATTGCCGAAGCTTTCTTT. Its protein product is CASSEAEIAEAFF.

CDR3 sequence reads: CASSRAAGSYEQYF. CDR3 DNA: TGTGCCAGCAGCCGGGCCGCGGGGTCCTACGAGCAGTACTTC. This chain joins TRBV5-4 and TRBJ2-7, with D perhaps TRBD2 (6 bases). V gave up 4 bases and J gave up 1 base, with 12 bases separating them. This CDR3 region has 14 residues. The germline V gene has CDR1 SGHNT and CDR2 YYREEE (reference sequence).